This T cell receptor (beta chain) is drawn from a study of response to subunit inactivated influenza vaccine. Overall study results and limits: Each seasonal influenza vaccination recruits few new T cells, the authors suggested.

Regarding this clonotype: Its specificity is not known.

The V and J ends lost 4 bases and 8 bases respectively, with 15 bases between them. The V gene's germline CDR1 is SGHDN and CDR2 FVKESK. The length of the CDR3 is 14 residues. TCRdb re-called the RT-PCR reads through MiXCR, storing one row per CDR3 protein. The sample holds fewer than 200,000 distinct CDR3 sequences, around a tenth seen once. The receptor was derived from a man in his fifties who received an inactivated influenza vaccine. Source: non-naive T cells sorted from PBMCs, taken on the day of vaccination. This chain links TRBV14 with TRBJ2-1, with D possibly TRBD2 on 6 matching bases. The CDR3 DNA follows: TGTGCCAGCAGCCGCGGGACTCTCGTCTATGAGCAGTTCTTC. Its protein product is CASSRGTLVYEQFF.